This T cell receptor (beta chain) was found in a study of cytomegalovirus exposure and HLA in healthy donors. Measured with immunoSEQ multiplex PCR; TCRdb has only the in-frame clones, and not every one. The table records about 130,000 clones, about 94% of them present only once. J was trimmed by 2 bases and V by 7 bases; bases with no gene match: 10. The germline V gene encodes CDR1 SNHLY and CDR2 FYNNEI. CDR3 length: 15 residues. This sequence joins TRBV2 and TRBJ2-7, with TRBD1 matching over 8 bases. This receptor was identified in a woman aged 18 to 35 in good health and CMV-seronegative. The sample comprised PBMCs. The CDR3 sequence: CASIRDRSRAYEQYF. In DNA form, the CDR3 reads TGTGCCAGCATTCGGGACAGGTCTCGGGCCTACGAGCAGTACTTC. Supplemented by reference TRBV2 and TRBJ2-7, the full variable domain reads EPEVTQTPSHQVTQMGQEVILRCVPISNHLYFYWYRQILGQKVEFLVSFYNNEISEKSEIFDDQFSVERPDGSNFTLKIRSTKLEDSAMYFCASIRDRSRAYEQYFGPGTRLTVT.